These T cell receptor beta chains were read from a single sample in a study of fetal regulatory T cell absence and autoimmunity. The protocol was immunoSEQ multiplex PCR, while the TCRdb copy is restricted to in-frame clones and leaves out a portion. Of some 44,000 clones listed, roughly 80% are singletons. The sequencing input was cord blood. Receptors originate from a newborn boy with IPEX syndrome. CDR3s include the opening cysteine and the closing phenylalanine or tryptophan. D genes are given only for firm matches. Clone size, where shown, is once, few, many, or a class for clones that have expanded.

cdr3_length	clone_size	v_call	j_call	d_call	cdr3_aa	cdr3_nt
14	-	TRBV6-6	TRBJ1-2	-	CASSASGSRYGYTF	TGTGCCAGCAGTGCCTCAGGGTCTAGATATGGCTACACCTTC
12	-	TRBV12-5	TRBJ2-7	-	CASGFGVYEQYF	TGTGCTAGTGGTTTTGGGGTCTACGAGCAGTACTTC
14	once	TRBV7-8	TRBJ2-5	-	CASSPGTVQETQYF	TGTGCCAGCAGCCCAGGGACGGTACAAGAGACCCAGTACTTC
11	-	TRBV20-1	TRBJ2-7	TRBD1	CSATGGYEQYF	TGCAGTGCGACAGGGGGCTACGAGCAGTACTTC
13	-	TRBV27	TRBJ1-1	-	CASSFGGANEAFF	TGTGCCAGCAGTTTTGGGGGCGCGAATGAAGCTTTCTTT
15	-	TRBV12-5	TRBJ2-7	-	CASGLGTGVWYEQYF	TGTGCTAGTGGTTTGGGGACCGGGGTTTGGTACGAGCAGTACTTC
17	-	TRBV7-2	TRBJ1-2	-	CASSLRPRGFQGYGYTF	TGTGCCAGCAGCTTGCGGCCCCGGGGATTCCAGGGGTATGGCTACACCTTC
16	-	TRBV7-2	TRBJ2-1	TRBD2	CASSPRTSGTYNEQFF	TGTGCCAGCAGCCCCCGGACTAGCGGGACCTACAATGAGCAGTTCTTC
12	once	TRBV6-5	TRBJ2-7	-	CASRAGAYEQYF	TGTGCCAGCAGGGCCGGGGCCTACGAGCAGTACTTC
16	-	TRBV9	TRBJ2-1	-	CASSAGGPFGYNEQFF	TGTGCCAGCAGCGCCGGGGGCCCCTTCGGGTACAATGAGCAGTTCTTC
20	-	TRBV14	TRBJ2-6	TRBD1	CASSDKNYRGLLAGANVLTF	TGTGCCAGCAGCGACAAGAATTACAGGGGGCTCTTGGCTGGGGCCAACGTCCTGACTTTC
14	-	TRBV4-2	TRBJ1-5	-	CASSQGGSNQPQHF	TGTGCCAGCAGCCAAGGAGGTAGCAATCAGCCCCAGCATTTT
16	-	TRBV11-2	TRBJ2-4	-	CASSLVTGVGKNIQYF	TGTGCCAGCAGCTTAGTTACAGGCGTGGGCAAAAACATTCAGTACTTC
15	-	TRBV9	TRBJ2-7	-	CASSVDDRAGNEQYF	TGTGCCAGCAGCGTAGACGACCGGGCTGGGAACGAGCAGTACTTC
15	once	TRBV2	TRBJ2-5	TRBD2	CASSEGASGQETQYF	TGTGCCAGCAGTGAAGGGGCTAGCGGACAAGAGACCCAGTACTTC
17	once	TRBV6-4	TRBJ2-5	TRBD2	CASSDSLCGSRQETQYF	TGTGCCAGCAGTGACTCATTATGCGGGAGTCGCCAAGAGACCCAGTACTTC